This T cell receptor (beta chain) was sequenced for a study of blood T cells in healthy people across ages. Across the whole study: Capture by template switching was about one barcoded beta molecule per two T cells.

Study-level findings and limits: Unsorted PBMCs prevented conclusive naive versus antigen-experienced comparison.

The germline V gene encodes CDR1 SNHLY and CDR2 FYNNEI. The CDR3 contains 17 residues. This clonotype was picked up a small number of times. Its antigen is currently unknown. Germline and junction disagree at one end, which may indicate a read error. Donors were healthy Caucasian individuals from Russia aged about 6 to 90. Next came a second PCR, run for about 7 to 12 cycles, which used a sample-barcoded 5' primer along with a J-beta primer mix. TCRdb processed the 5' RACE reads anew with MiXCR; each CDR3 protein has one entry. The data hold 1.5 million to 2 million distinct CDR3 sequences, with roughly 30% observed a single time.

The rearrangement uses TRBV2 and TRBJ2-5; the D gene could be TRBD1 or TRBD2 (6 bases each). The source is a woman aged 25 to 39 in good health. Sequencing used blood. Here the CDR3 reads CANSDPSGGGAYLTQYF. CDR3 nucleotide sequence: TGTGCCAACAGTGACCCTTCAGGAGGGGGAGCCTATTTGACCCAGTACTTC. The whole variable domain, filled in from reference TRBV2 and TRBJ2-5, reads EPEVTQTPSHQVTQMGQEVILRCVPISNHLYFYWYRQILGQKVEFLVSFYNNEISEKSEIFDDQFSVERPDGSNFTLKIRSTKLEDSAMYFCANSDPSGGGAYLTQYFGPGTRLLVL.